This T cell receptor beta chain was identified during a study of identical twins. Each cDNA held unique molecular identifiers, and template switching gave it a universal primer site. TCRdb recomputed calls from the 5' RACE reads with MiXCR, one row per CDR3 protein. The sample lists 1.5 million or so distinct CDR3 sequences; around 33% were seen once. All donors were healthy Caucasians. Points on this clonotype: No antigen is known for it.

The study's findings and limits: Out-of-frame alpha sequences common to twins exhibited an excess of low generation probability.

This CDR3 comprises 15 residues. The germline V gene encodes CDR1 LGHDT and CDR2 YNNKEL (reference sequence). V lost 0 bases to trimming and J lost 1 base, with 7 bases between them. The genes are TRBV3-1 and TRBJ1-5, with D hard to call. This receptor was identified in a newborn girl in good health. The material sequenced was cord blood. CDR3 bases: TGTGCCAGCAGCCAAGATTACCAGAGCAATCAGCCCCAGCATTTT. Its protein is CASSQDYQSNQPQHF.